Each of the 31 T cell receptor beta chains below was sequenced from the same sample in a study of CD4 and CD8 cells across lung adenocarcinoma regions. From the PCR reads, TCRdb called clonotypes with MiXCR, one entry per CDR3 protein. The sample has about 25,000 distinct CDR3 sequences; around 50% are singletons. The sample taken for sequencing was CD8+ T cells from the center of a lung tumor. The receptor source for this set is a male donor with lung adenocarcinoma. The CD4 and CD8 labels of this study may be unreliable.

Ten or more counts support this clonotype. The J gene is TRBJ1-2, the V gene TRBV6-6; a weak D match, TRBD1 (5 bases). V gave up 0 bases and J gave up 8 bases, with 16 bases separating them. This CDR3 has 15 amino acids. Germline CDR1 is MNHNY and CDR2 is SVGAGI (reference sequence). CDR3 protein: CASSYSLGQGGGYTF. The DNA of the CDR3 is TGTGCCAGCAGTTACTCCTTAGGGCAGGGCGGCGGCTACACCTTC.

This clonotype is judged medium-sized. The DNA of the CDR3 is TGTGCCAGCAGTTACACCGAAACCTCCATTACAGGAGGACCTGGCTACACCTTC. It yields the protein CASSYTETSITGGPGYTF. The chain uses TRBV6-5 and TRBJ1-2, with TRBD1 as a possible D gene (5 bases). This CDR3 has 18 residues. Trimming left V 2 bases short and J 7 bases short, with 26 bases between. The V gene's germline CDR1 is MNHEY and CDR2 SVGAGI.

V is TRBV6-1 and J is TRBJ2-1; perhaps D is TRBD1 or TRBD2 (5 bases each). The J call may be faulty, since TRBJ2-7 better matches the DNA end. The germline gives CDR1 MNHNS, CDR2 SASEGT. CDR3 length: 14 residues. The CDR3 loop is CASSRSREGYEQYF. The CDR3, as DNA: TGTGCCAGCAGCCGTAGCCGCGAGGGGTACGAGCAGTACTTC.

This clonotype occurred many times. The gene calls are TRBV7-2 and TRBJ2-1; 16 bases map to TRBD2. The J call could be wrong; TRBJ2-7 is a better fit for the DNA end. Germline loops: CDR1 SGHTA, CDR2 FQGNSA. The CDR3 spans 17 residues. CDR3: CASSYGTSGREGYEQYF. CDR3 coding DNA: TGTGCCAGCAGCTACGGGACTAGCGGGAGGGAGGGCTACGAGCAGTACTTC.

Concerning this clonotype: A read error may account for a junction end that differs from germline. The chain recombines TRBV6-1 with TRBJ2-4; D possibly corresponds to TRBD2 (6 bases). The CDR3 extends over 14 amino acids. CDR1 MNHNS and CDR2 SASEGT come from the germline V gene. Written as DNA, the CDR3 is TGTGCCAGCACGGGGCCGGGAGCCGAAAACACTCAGTATTTC. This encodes CASTGPGAENTQYF.

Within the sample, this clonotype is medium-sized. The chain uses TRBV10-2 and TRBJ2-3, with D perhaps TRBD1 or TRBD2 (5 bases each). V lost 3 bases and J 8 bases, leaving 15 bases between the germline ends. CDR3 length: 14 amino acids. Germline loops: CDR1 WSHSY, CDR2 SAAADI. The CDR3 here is CASSDSGPRSTQYF. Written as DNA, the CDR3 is TGCGCCAGCAGTGATTCGGGACCTAGGAGTACGCAGTATTTT.

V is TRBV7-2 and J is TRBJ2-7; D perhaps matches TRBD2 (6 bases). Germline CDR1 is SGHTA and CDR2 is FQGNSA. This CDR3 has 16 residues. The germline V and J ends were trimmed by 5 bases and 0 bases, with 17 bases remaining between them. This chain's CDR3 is CASSVTGTSLSYEQYF. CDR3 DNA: TGTGCCAGCAGCGTGACTGGGACTTCCCTCTCCTACGAGCAGTACTTC.

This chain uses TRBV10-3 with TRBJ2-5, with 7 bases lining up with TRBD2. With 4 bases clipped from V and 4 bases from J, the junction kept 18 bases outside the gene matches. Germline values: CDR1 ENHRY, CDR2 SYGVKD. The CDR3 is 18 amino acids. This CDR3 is CAISGFESAGEEGETQYF. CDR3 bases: TGTGCCATCAGTGGGTTCGAATCGGCGGGAGAGGAGGGAGAGACCCAGTACTTC.

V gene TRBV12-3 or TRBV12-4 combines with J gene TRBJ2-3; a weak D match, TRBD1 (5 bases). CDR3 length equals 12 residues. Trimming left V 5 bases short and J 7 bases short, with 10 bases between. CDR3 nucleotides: TGTGCCAGCAGTGTCGACAGATATACGCAGTATTTT. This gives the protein CASSVDRYTQYF.

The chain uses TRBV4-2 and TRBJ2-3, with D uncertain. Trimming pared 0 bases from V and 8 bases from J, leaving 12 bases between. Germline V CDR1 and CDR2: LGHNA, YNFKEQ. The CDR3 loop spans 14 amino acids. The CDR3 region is CASSQDQLTGTQYF. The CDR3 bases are TGTGCCAGCAGCCAAGACCAGTTAACGGGTACGCAGTATTTT.

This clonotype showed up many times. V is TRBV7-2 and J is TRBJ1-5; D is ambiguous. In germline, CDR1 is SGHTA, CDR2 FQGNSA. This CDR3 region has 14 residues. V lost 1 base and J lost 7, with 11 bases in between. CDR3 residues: CASSLVMVGQPQHF. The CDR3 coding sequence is TGTGCCAGCAGCTTAGTTATGGTGGGCCAGCCCCAGCATTTT.

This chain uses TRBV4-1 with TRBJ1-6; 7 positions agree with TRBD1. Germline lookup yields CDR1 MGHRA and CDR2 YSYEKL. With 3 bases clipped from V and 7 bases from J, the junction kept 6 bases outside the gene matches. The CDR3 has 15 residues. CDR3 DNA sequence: TGCGCCAGCAGCCACATGGACAGGTCGAATTCACCCCTCCACTTT. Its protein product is CASSHMDRSNSPLHF.

The CDR3 sequence is CASRGLWATDTQYF. In DNA, the CDR3 is TGCGCCAGCAGGGGGCTGTGGGCCACAGATACGCAGTATTTT. This chain connects TRBV10-2 to TRBJ2-3; D may be TRBD1 (5 bases). Germline CDR1 is WSHSY and CDR2 is SAAADI. V was shortened by 6 bases and J by 2 bases, with 12 bases between the two germline ends. The CDR3 spans 14 residues.

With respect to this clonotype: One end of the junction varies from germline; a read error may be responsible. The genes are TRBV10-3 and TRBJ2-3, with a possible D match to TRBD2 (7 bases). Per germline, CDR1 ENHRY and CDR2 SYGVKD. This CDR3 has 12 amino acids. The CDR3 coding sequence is TGCTCGGGGAGGGGGACCAAAAACACGCAGTATTTC. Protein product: CSGRGTKNTQYF.

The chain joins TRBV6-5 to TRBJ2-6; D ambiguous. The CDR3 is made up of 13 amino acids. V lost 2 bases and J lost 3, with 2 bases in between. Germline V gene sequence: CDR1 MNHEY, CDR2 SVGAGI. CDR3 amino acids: CASSYVGANVLTF. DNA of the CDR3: TGTGCCAGCAGTTACGTTGGGGCCAACGTCCTGACTTTC.

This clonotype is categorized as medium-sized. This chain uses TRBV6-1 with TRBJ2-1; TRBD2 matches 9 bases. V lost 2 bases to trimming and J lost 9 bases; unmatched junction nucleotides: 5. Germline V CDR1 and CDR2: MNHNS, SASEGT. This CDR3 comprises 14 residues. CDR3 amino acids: CASSELAGKSEQFF. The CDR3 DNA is TGTGCCAGCAGTGAACTAGCGGGAAAGAGTGAGCAGTTCTTC.

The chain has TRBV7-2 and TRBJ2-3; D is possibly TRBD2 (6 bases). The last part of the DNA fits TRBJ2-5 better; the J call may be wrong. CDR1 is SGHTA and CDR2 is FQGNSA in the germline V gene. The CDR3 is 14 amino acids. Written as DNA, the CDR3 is TGTGCGGGCACCGGGGGACGGCCCCAAGAGACCCAGTACTTC. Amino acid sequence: CAGTGGRPQETQYF.

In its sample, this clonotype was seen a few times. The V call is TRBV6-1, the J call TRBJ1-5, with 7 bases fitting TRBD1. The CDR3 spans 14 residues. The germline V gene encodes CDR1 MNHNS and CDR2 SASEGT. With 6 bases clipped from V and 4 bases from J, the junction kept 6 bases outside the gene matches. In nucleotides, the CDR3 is TGTGCCAGCAGAGGACAGGCGGTTAATCAGCCCCAGCATTTT. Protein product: CASRGQAVNQPQHF.

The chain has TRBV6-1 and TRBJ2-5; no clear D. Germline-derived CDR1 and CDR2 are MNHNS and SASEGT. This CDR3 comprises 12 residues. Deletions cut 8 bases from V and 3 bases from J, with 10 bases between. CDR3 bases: TGTGCCAGCTCTGCCGTTAAAGAGACCCAGTACTTC. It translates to CASSAVKETQYF.

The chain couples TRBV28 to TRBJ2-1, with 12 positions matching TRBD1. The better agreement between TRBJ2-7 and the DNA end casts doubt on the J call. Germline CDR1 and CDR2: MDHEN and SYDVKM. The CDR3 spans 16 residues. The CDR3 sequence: CASSSPGQGAAYEQYF. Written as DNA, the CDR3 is TGTGCCAGCAGTTCCCCGGGACAGGGGGCCGCCTACGAGCAGTACTTC.

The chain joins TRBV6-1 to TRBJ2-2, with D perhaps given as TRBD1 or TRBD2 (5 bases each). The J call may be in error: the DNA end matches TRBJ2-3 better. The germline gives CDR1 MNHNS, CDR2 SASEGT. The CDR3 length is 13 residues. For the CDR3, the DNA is TGTGCCAGCAGTGGGGGCAGGAACGGGAAGCAGTATTTT. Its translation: CASSGGRNGKQYF.

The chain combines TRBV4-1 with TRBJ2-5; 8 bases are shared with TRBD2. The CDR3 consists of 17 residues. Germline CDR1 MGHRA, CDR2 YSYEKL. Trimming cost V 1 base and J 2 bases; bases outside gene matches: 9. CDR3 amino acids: CASSQVWSGSRQETQYF. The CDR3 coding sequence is TGCGCCAGCAGCCAAGTTTGGAGCGGGAGTCGACAAGAGACCCAGTACTTC.

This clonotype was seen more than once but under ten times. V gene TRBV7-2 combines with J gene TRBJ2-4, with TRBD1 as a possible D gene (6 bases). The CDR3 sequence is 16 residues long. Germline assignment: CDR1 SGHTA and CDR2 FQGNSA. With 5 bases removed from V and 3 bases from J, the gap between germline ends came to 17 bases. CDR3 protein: CASSAQQGYGKNIQYF. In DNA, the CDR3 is TGTGCCAGCAGCGCTCAACAGGGTTATGGCAAAAACATTCAGTACTTC.

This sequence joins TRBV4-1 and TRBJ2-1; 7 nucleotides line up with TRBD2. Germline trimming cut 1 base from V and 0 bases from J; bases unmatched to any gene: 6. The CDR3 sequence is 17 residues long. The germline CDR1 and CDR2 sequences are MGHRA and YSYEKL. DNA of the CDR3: TGCGCCAGCAGCCAAGTAAAGGCTAGCGGCTCCTACAATGAGCAGTTCTTC. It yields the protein CASSQVKASGSYNEQFF.

The CDR3 spells CASHPGQAIEQYF. In DNA form, the CDR3 reads TGTGCCAGCCACCCGGGACAGGCCATCGAGCAGTACTTC. This sequence joins TRBV6-1 and TRBJ2-5; 8 bases are a match to TRBD1. TRBJ2-7 matches the DNA end more closely, so the J call is doubtful. The CDR3 is 13 amino acids. Per the germline V gene, CDR1 is MNHNS and CDR2 is SASEGT.

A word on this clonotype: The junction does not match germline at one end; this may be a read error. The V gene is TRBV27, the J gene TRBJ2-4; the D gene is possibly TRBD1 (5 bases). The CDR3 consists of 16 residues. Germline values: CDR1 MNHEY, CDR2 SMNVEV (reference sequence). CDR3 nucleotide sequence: TGTGCCAGCAGTTTATCGGGGCTGCGAGTGGTAGACACTCAGTATTTC. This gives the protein CASSLSGLRVVDTQYF.

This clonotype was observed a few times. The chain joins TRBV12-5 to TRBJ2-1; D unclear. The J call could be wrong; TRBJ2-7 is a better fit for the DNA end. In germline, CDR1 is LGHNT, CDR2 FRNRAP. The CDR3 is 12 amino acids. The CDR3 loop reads CASGTPFGEQYF. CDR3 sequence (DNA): TGTGCTAGTGGTACCCCTTTCGGGGAGCAGTACTTC.

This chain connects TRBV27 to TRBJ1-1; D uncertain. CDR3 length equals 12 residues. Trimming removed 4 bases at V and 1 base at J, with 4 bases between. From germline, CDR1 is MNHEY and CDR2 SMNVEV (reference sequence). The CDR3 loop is CASSSRNTEAFF. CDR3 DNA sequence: TGTGCCAGCAGTTCCCGGAACACTGAAGCTTTCTTT.

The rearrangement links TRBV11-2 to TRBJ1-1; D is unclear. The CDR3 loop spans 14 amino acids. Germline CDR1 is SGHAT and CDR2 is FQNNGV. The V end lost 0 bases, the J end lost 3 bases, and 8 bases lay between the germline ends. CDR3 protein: CASSLDPRDTEAFF. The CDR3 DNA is TGTGCCAGCAGCTTAGACCCAAGGGACACTGAAGCTTTCTTT.

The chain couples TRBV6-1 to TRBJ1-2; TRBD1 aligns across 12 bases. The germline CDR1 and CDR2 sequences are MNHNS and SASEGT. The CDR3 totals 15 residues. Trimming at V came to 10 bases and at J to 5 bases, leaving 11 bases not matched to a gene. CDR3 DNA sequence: TGTGCCACCGACGGGACAGGGGGCGCCGCGTATGGCTACACCTTC. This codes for CATDGTGGAAYGYTF.

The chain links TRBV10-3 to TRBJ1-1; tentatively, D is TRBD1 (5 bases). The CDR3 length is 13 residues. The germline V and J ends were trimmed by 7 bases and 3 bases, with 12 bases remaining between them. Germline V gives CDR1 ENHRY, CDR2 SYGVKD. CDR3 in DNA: TGTGCCATCACCGGGGGGGAGCACACTGAAGCTTTCTTT. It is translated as CAITGGEHTEAFF.